The rows below give T cell receptor beta chains drawn from one sample of a study of CD8+CD57+ T cells in acquired aplastic anemia. MiXCR, run by TCRdb on the reads, gives a single entry per CDR3 protein. The sample carries 100,000 to 150,000 distinct CDR3 sequences, over 30% recorded once. Specimen: sorted CD4+, CD8+, or CD8+CD57+ T cells (not recorded which) from PBMCs. These receptors originate from a human donor with aplastic anemia. CDR3s include the opening cysteine and the closing phenylalanine or tryptophan. D genes are given only for firm matches. Clone size is given for some rows only: seen once, a few or many times, or a class if the clone is expanded.

J: TRBJ1-2; D: .; V: TRBV29-1; size: many; CDR3: CSVEVLLPGNGYTF; DNA: TGCAGCGTTGAAGTTCTCCTACCGGGGAATGGCTACACCTTC
J: TRBJ2-5; D: .; V: TRBV12-3/TRBV12-4; size: many; CDR3: CASKYDGTNPETQYF; DNA: TGTGCCAGCAAATACGACGGCACAAACCCAGAGACCCAGTACTTC
J: TRBJ2-5; D: TRBD1; V: TRBV24-1; size: .; CDR3: CATSELTGGRETQYF; DNA: TGTGCCACCAGTGAGCTAACAGGGGGACGAGAGACCCAGTACTTC
J: TRBJ1-2; D: .; V: TRBV3-1; size: many; CDR3: CASTDWYGYTF; DNA: TGTGCCAGCACTGACTGGTATGGCTACACCTTC
J: TRBJ1-5; D: TRBD1; V: TRBV28; size: many; CDR3: CASSLQGIWQPQHF; DNA: TGTGCCAGCAGTCTACAGGGGATTTGGCAGCCCCAGCATTTT
J: TRBJ1-2; D: TRBD1; V: TRBV10-3; size: .; CDR3: CATNRDRFYGYTF; DNA: TGTGCCACCAACCGGGACAGATTCTATGGCTACACCTTC
J: TRBJ1-6; D: TRBD1; V: TRBV20-1; size: many; CDR3: CSAGGQGNSPLHF; DNA: TGCAGTGCCGGGGGACAGGGAAATTCACCCCTCCACTTT
J: TRBJ2-1; D: .; V: TRBV6-2/TRBV6-3; size: many; CDR3: CANLRTNNEQFF; DNA: TGTGCCAACCTACGGACGAACAATGAGCAGTTCTTC
J: TRBJ1-1; D: .; V: TRBV6-1; size: few; CDR3: CASSAGTSEAFF; DNA: TGTGCCAGCAGTGCCGGGACATCTGAAGCTTTCTTT
J: TRBJ2-3; D: .; V: TRBV2; size: .; CDR3: CASSERGKVTDTQYF; DNA: TGTGCCAGCAGTGAAAGGGGTAAAGTCACAGATACGCAGTATTTT
J: TRBJ1-2; D: .; V: TRBV10-3; size: many; CDR3: CAISAGKAGYTF; DNA: TGTGCCATCAGTGCGGGGAAGGCAGGCTACACCTTC
J: TRBJ1-6; D: .; V: TRBV5-8; size: many; CDR3: CASSLASSGDSPLHF; DNA: TGTGCCAGCAGCTTGGCCTCTTCCGGGGATTCACCCCTCCACTTT
J: TRBJ1-5; D: .; V: TRBV6-2/TRBV6-3; size: .; CDR3: CASSGDLNQPQHF; DNA: TGTGCCAGCAGTGGGGACCTCAATCAGCCCCAGCATTTT
J: TRBJ1-5; D: TRBD1; V: TRBV6-1; size: many; CDR3: CASSPSYRGQPQHF; DNA: TGTGCCAGCAGTCCCTCCTACAGGGGTCAGCCCCAGCATTTT
J: TRBJ1-1; D: .; V: TRBV19; size: medium-sized; CDR3: CASTWNTEAFF; DNA: TGTGCCAGTACTTGGAATACTGAAGCTTTCTTT
J: TRBJ2-1; D: .; V: TRBV29-1; size: .; CDR3: CSGTIGPVLFF; DNA: TGCAGCGGTACAATTGGGCCTGTATTGTTCTTC
J: TRBJ1-1; D: .; V: TRBV5-1; size: many; CDR3: CASSLEQGGGNTEAFF; DNA: TGCGCCAGCAGCTTGGAACAGGGAGGGGGGAACACTGAAGCTTTCTTT
J: TRBJ1-4; D: .; V: TRBV7-9; size: many; CDR3: CASSLGQSATNEKLFF; DNA: TGTGCCAGCAGCTTAGGACAGTCGGCAACTAATGAAAAACTGTTTTTT
J: TRBJ1-6; D: .; V: TRBV19; size: .; CDR3: CASSIGQTNSPLHF; DNA: TGTGCCAGTAGTATTGGACAGACAAATTCACCCCTCCACTTT
J: TRBJ1-1; D: .; V: TRBV5-1; size: many; CDR3: CASSIQGRDTEAFF; DNA: TGCGCCAGCAGCATACAGGGTAGAGACACTGAAGCTTTCTTT
J: TRBJ1-1; D: .; V: TRBV11-2; size: .; CDR3: CASSVQSDTEAFF; DNA: TGTGCCAGCAGCGTACAATCGGACACTGAAGCTTTCTTT
J: TRBJ1-1; D: TRBD1; V: TRBV19; size: many; CDR3: CASSEGAGRNAFF; DNA: TGTGCCAGTAGTGAGGGGGCGGGGAGGAACGCTTTCTTT
J: TRBJ1-1; D: .; V: TRBV28; size: few; CDR3: CASSLRGGTEAFF; DNA: TGTGCCAGCAGTTTACGAGGCGGGACTGAAGCTTTCTTT
J: TRBJ1-4; D: .; V: TRBV5-8; size: few; CDR3: CASSPGAGLNEKLFF; DNA: TGTGCCAGCAGCCCCGGTGCGGGACTTAATGAAAAACTGTTTTTT
J: TRBJ1-4; D: .; V: TRBV5-8; size: .; CDR3: CASSLGGTTNEKLFF; DNA: TGTGCCAGCAGCTTGGGAGGGACAACTAATGAAAAACTGTTTTTT
J: TRBJ2-7; D: TRBD2; V: TRBV6-5; size: many; CDR3: CASSTGTSYEQYF; DNA: TGTGCCAGCAGTACCGGGACTAGCTACGAGCAGTACTTC
J: TRBJ2-1; D: TRBD2; V: TRBV19; size: .; CDR3: CASSRAAGCNEQFF; DNA: TGTGCCAGTAGTAGGGCAGCGGGGTGCAATGAGCAGTTCTTC
J: TRBJ1-2; D: .; V: TRBV4-1; size: many; CDR3: CASSQYTPGRGYTF; DNA: TGCGCCAGCAGCCAATATACTCCGGGACGGGGCTACACCTTC
J: TRBJ1-2; D: .; V: TRBV7-3; size: many; CDR3: CASSIGGEANYGYTF; DNA: TGTGCCAGCAGCATAGGGGGGGAAGCTAACTATGGCTACACCTTC
J: TRBJ1-1; D: .; V: TRBV14; size: .; CDR3: CASSRLTGLNTEAFF; DNA: TGTGCCAGCAGCCGGCTGACAGGCTTGAACACTGAAGCTTTCTTT
J: TRBJ2-5; D: .; V: TRBV5-8; size: many; CDR3: CASSLGQLGSLQETQYF; DNA: TGTGCCAGCAGCTTGGGACAGTTAGGCAGTCTCCAAGAGACCCAGTACTTC
J: TRBJ1-2; D: .; V: TRBV20-1; size: .; CDR3: CSAKEGNSGFTF; DNA: TGCAGTGCCAAGGAAGGGAACAGCGGCTTCACCTTC
J: TRBJ2-1; D: TRBD2; V: TRBV5-1; size: few; CDR3: CASSSDAGLAGTEQFF; DNA: TGCGCCAGCAGCTCAGATGCGGGACTAGCGGGGACTGAGCAGTTCTTC
J: TRBJ2-7; D: .; V: TRBV25-1; size: .; CDR3: CASSFRGYEQYF; DNA: TGTGCCAGCAGTTTTAGGGGGTACGAGCAGTACTTC
J: TRBJ1-6; D: TRBD1; V: TRBV3-1; size: .; CDR3: CAGSPWTGGKAPLHF; DNA: TGTGCCGGCAGCCCCTGGACAGGGGGGAAGGCGCCCCTCCACTTT
J: TRBJ1-5; D: .; V: TRBV5-6; size: .; CDR3: CASSLSAGDQPQHF; DNA: TGTGCCAGCAGCTTGTCGGCCGGCGATCAGCCCCAGCATTTT
J: TRBJ2-7; D: TRBD2; V: TRBV28; size: .; CDR3: CASLAGGPEKQYF; DNA: TGTGCCAGCCTAGCGGGAGGGCCAGAAAAGCAGTACTTC
J: TRBJ1-2; D: .; V: TRBV7-2; size: many; CDR3: CASSSRGNYGYTF; DNA: TGTGCCAGCAGCTCCAGGGGCAACTATGGCTACACCTTC
J: TRBJ2-2; D: TRBD2; V: TRBV11-2; size: many; CDR3: CASSSIAGTGELFF; DNA: TGTGCCAGCAGCAGCATAGCGGGGACCGGGGAGCTGTTTTTT
J: TRBJ2-1; D: TRBD2; V: TRBV20-1; size: few; CDR3: CSAPRGGFSYNEQFF; DNA: TGCAGTGCCCCCCGGGGGGGGTTCTCATACAATGAGCAGTTCTTC
J: TRBJ2-7; D: TRBD1; V: TRBV29-1; size: .; CDR3: CSLAHTGDPYEQYF; DNA: TGCAGCTTGGCCCATACAGGGGACCCCTACGAGCAGTACTTC
J: TRBJ1-1; D: .; V: TRBV10-3; size: .; CDR3: CAISDSGQLNTEAFF; DNA: TGTGCCATCAGTGACTCGGGACAACTGAACACTGAAGCTTTCTTT
J: TRBJ1-2; D: .; V: TRBV19; size: once; CDR3: CASSFTGDPNYGYTF; DNA: TGTGCCAGTAGTTTTACTGGGGATCCAAACTATGGCTACACCTTC
J: TRBJ1-1; D: .; V: TRBV15; size: many; CDR3: CATSRGSAVVGTEAFF; DNA: TGTGCCACCAGCAGAGGATCGGCAGTCGTGGGCACTGAAGCTTTCTTT
J: TRBJ1-6; D: TRBD1; V: TRBV2; size: .; CDR3: CASSGDRGSPLHF; DNA: TGTGCCAGCAGCGGGGACAGGGGTTCACCCCTCCACTTT
J: TRBJ1-1; D: .; V: TRBV7-9; size: many; CDR3: CASSLLDTTEAFF; DNA: TGTGCCAGCAGCCTCCTGGACACAACGGAAGCTTTCTTT
J: TRBJ2-7; D: TRBD2; V: TRBV15; size: .; CDR3: CATSRGGTEQYF; DNA: TGTGCCACCAGCAGGGGGGGGACCGAGCAGTACTTC
J: TRBJ2-1; D: .; V: TRBV2; size: .; CDR3: CHSANLGGGLNEQFF; DNA: TGTCACAGTGCTAACTTAGGGGGGGGGCTTAATGAGCAGTTCTTC
J: TRBJ2-6; D: .; V: TRBV19; size: .; CDR3: CASSSQLANVLTF; DNA: TGTGCCAGTAGTAGTCAGTTAGCCAACGTCCTGACTTTC
J: TRBJ1-1; D: .; V: TRBV10-2; size: many; CDR3: CASSGGGGREAFF; DNA: TGCGCCAGCAGTGGGGGGGGAGGCCGTGAAGCTTTCTTT
J: TRBJ1-1; D: .; V: TRBV7-2; size: .; CDR3: CASSIPGENTEAFF; DNA: TGTGCCAGCAGCATTCCGGGAGAGAACACTGAAGCTTTCTTT
J: TRBJ1-6; D: TRBD1; V: TRBV15; size: .; CDR3: CATSSYRTGHNSPLHF; DNA: TGTGCCACCAGCAGCTACCGGACAGGCCATAATTCACCCCTCCACTTT
J: TRBJ1-1; D: .; V: TRBV19; size: .; CDR3: CASTLHDTEAFF; DNA: TGTGCCAGTACCCTACATGACACTGAAGCTTTCTTT
J: TRBJ1-6; D: .; V: TRBV5-6; size: few; CDR3: CASSLGGPLSSYNSPLHF; DNA: TGTGCCAGCAGCTTGGGGGGGCCTCTAAGCTCCTATAATTCACCCCTCCACTTT
J: TRBJ1-1; D: .; V: TRBV30; size: few; CDR3: CAWAKRRWNTEAFF; DNA: TGTGCCTGGGCGAAAAGAAGGTGGAACACTGAAGCTTTCTTT